The 17 T cell receptor beta chains given below trace back to one sample, sequenced in a study of shared clonotypes between healthy human individuals. Repertoires were generated with immunoSEQ multiplex PCR, while TCRdb's copy carries only in-frame clones and drops some. The data hold around 700,000 clones, with roughly nine tenths observed a single time. CD45RO-negative CD8 cells positively selected for CCR7 made up the naive population, which excluded terminally differentiated effector memory CD45RA+ cells. The sequenced sample was naive CD8+ T cells sorted from blood. These receptors were obtained from a man younger than 40 in good health.

The chain uses TRBV2 and TRBJ2-7; TRBD1 matches 7 bases. The CDR3 covers 16 residues. In germline, CDR1 is SNHLY, CDR2 FYNNEI. V shed 9 bases, J shed 2 bases, and the junction held 16 bases outside the gene matches. This CDR3 reads CARSRFDRDRTYEQYF. The CDR3 DNA sequence: TGTGCCAGGTCCCGGTTCGATCGGGACAGAACCTACGAGCAGTACTTC.

The genes are TRBV27 and TRBJ1-2, with 7 bases identical to TRBD1. The CDR3 is made up of 14 amino acids. J was trimmed by 4 bases and V by 2 bases; bases with no gene match: 4. Germline V gene lookup returns CDR1 MNHEY and CDR2 SMNVEV (reference sequence). The CDR3 protein is CASSLRRTGYGYTF. In DNA form, the CDR3 reads TGTGCCAGCAGTTTAAGGCGGACAGGCTATGGCTACACCTTC.

The CDR3 DNA is TGTGCCAGCAGCCAAGACGGACTAGCGGGAGGCAGGGAGCAGTACTTC. Translation: CASSQDGLAGGREQYF. The chain employs TRBV4-2 and TRBJ2-7, with 14 bases fitting TRBD2. The V gene end was trimmed by 0 bases and the J gene end by 7 bases; junction bases not matched to a gene: 5. Germline CDR1 and CDR2: LGHNA and YNFKEQ. This CDR3 is 16 amino acids long.

This chain connects TRBV5-8 to TRBJ2-7; the D gene could be TRBD1 or TRBD2 (5 bases each). This CDR3 is built from 13 residues. From germline, CDR1 is SGHTS and CDR2 YDEGEE. V was pared by 4 bases and J by 3 bases, with 11 bases between. The CDR3 here is CASSDGAYYEQYF. In DNA form, the CDR3 reads TGTGCCAGCAGCGACGGGGCTTACTACGAGCAGTACTTC.

V and J are TRBV27 and TRBJ2-7; 14 bases line up with TRBD2. Germline trimming cut 7 bases from V and 2 bases from J; bases unmatched to any gene: 13. Germline lookup yields CDR1 MNHEY and CDR2 SMNVEV (reference sequence). The CDR3 consists of 18 residues. The DNA of the CDR3 is TGTGCCAGCAACACACCCGGGACTAGCGGGAGATTCCCCTACGAGCAGTACTTC. This codes for CASNTPGTSGRFPYEQYF.

V and J are TRBV13 and TRBJ2-1; TRBD2 agrees at 10 bases. CDR1 and CDR2 (germline): PRHDT, FYEKMQ (reference sequence). After removal of 2 bases from V and 3 bases from J, the junction contained 4 bases not matched to a gene. The CDR3 is 16 residues long. In DNA form, the CDR3 reads TGTGCCAGCAGCTTAAGGGTAGCGGGGGGCTACAATGAGCAGTTCTTC. It translates to CASSLRVAGGYNEQFF.

V and J are TRBV6-5 and TRBJ2-7; the match to TRBD1 covers 10 bases. Germline V CDR1 and CDR2: MNHEY, SVGAGI. V trimming: 6 bases; J trimming: 6 bases; junction bases outside the gene matches: 11. The CDR3 is 15 residues long. CDR3 loop: CASSSSTGGWGEQYF. DNA of the CDR3: TGTGCCAGCAGCTCCTCGACAGGGGGCTGGGGCGAGCAGTACTTC.

The V call is TRBV11-2, the J call TRBJ2-7; 7 bases match TRBD1. J was trimmed by 3 bases and V by 5 bases; bases with no gene match: 7. The germline CDR1 and CDR2 sequences are SGHAT and FQNNGV. The CDR3 totals 14 residues. The CDR3 reads CASSDGTARYEQYF. The CDR3, as DNA: TGTGCCAGCAGCGACGGGACAGCCCGCTACGAGCAGTACTTC.

This chain links TRBV6-5 with TRBJ2-7; weak D call: TRBD2 (6 bases). The length of the CDR3 is 16 residues. Per germline, CDR1 MNHEY and CDR2 SVGAGI. V was clipped by 4 bases and J by 0 bases, with 16 bases between them. Here the CDR3 reads CASSWGLAESSYEQYF. The CDR3 nucleotides are TGTGCCAGCAGTTGGGGTTTAGCGGAGAGCTCCTACGAGCAGTACTTC.

The chain is built from TRBV5-6 and TRBJ1-5; D is ambiguous. Trimming cost V 0 bases and J 3 bases, with 16 bases left between them. Germline V gene lookup returns CDR1 SGHDT and CDR2 YYEEEE. The CDR3 is made up of 17 amino acids. The chain's CDR3 is CASSLGFAGEINQPQHF. Written as DNA, the CDR3 is TGTGCCAGCAGCTTGGGCTTCGCAGGAGAAATCAATCAGCCCCAGCATTTT. Full variable domain (outside the CDR3, taken from reference TRBV5-6 and TRBJ1-5): DAGVTQSPTHLIKTRGQQVTLRCSPKSGHDTVSWYQQALGQGPQFIFQYYEEEERQRGNFPDRFSGHQFPNYSSELNVNALLLGDSALYLCASSLGFAGEINQPQHFGDGTRLSIL.

The chain joins TRBV6-6 to TRBJ2-5, with D possibly TRBD2 on 5 matching bases. Per the germline V gene, CDR1 is MNHNY and CDR2 is SVGAGI (reference sequence). This CDR3 spans 15 amino acids. V lost 4 bases and J 2 bases, leaving 14 bases between the germline ends. The CDR3 spells CASSSLGRGQETQYF. For the CDR3, the DNA is TGTGCCAGCAGTTCCCTGGGCCGCGGGCAAGAGACCCAGTACTTC.

The genes are TRBV5-4 and TRBJ2-7; a weak D match, TRBD1 (6 bases). Trimming removed 2 bases from V and 3 bases from J, with 9 bases in between. The CDR3 has 13 residues. Germline CDR1 reads SGHNT; CDR2 reads YYREEE (reference sequence). CDR3 coding DNA: TGTGCCAGCAGCTTCGGACAGAACTACGAGCAGTACTTC. Protein product: CASSFGQNYEQYF. The whole variable domain, filled in from reference TRBV5-4 and TRBJ2-7, reads ETGVTQSPTHLIKTRGQQVTLRCSSQSGHNTVSWYQQALGQGPQFIFQYYREEENGRGNFPPRFSGLQFPNYSSELNVNALELDDSALYLCASSFGQNYEQYFGPGTRLTVT.

This clone is a singleton in its sample. The chain uses TRBV11-2 and TRBJ2-1; D unresolved. CDR3 size: 15 residues. Trimming took 2 bases from V and 0 from J, leaving 8 bases between them. Germline CDR1 and CDR2: SGHAT and FQNNGV. The CDR3 loop is CASSLTDSSYNEQFF. DNA for the CDR3: TGTGCCAGCAGCTTAACGGATAGCTCCTACAATGAGCAGTTCTTC.

This chain joins TRBV11-2 and TRBJ2-5; tentatively, D is TRBD2 (7 bases). This CDR3 spans 17 amino acids. Per germline, CDR1 SGHAT and CDR2 FQNNGV. Trimming left V 1 base short and J 0 bases short, with 15 bases between. CDR3 nucleotide sequence: TGTGCCAGCAGCTTAGGGGCGGGGGCGGCCAACCAAGAGACCCAGTACTTC. Translating it yields CASSLGAGAANQETQYF.

V is TRBV6-1 and J is TRBJ2-1; no clear D. Trimming pared 4 bases from V and 9 bases from J, leaving 19 bases between. The CDR3 totals 15 residues. Germline CDR1 is MNHNS and CDR2 is SASEGT. Here the CDR3 DNA reads TGTGCCAGCAGTGCCCACGGCACCGGCTTTTTTGAGCAGTTCTTC. The encoded protein is CASSAHGTGFFEQFF.

The V and J genes are TRBV11-2 and TRBJ2-7; TRBD1 matches 9 bases. The trim removed 3 bases at V and 3 bases at J, leaving 3 bases unmatched. Germline-derived CDR1 and CDR2 are SGHAT and FQNNGV. The CDR3 has 14 residues. CDR3 loop: CASSLGTGRYEQYF. DNA for the CDR3: TGTGCCAGCAGCTTGGGGACAGGGCGCTACGAGCAGTACTTC.

V is TRBV13 and J is TRBJ2-1; 7 nucleotides agree with TRBD2. Germline-derived CDR1 and CDR2 are PRHDT and FYEKMQ (reference sequence). The CDR3 has 18 amino acids. The J segment lost 5 bases and the V segment lost 4 bases, leaving 17 bases of the junction unmatched. The CDR3 protein is CASSSLRGRARFNNEQFF. CDR3 sequence (DNA): TGTGCCAGCAGCTCCCTCAGAGGGAGGGCACGTTTCAACAATGAGCAGTTCTTC. Full variable domain (remainder filled in from reference TRBV13 and TRBJ2-1): AAGVIQSPRHLIKEKRETATLKCYPIPRHDTVYWYQQGPGQDPQFLISFYEKMQSDKGSIPDRFSAQQFSDYHSELNMSSLELGDSALYFCASSSLRGRARFNNEQFFGPGTRLTVL.